The present TCR beta chain was sequenced within a study of shared clonotypes between healthy human individuals. Study context: The donor pool was made up of a couple of women and three men aged 18 to 49.

The test was conducted at deep level. Several immunoSEQ plates held equal portions of the genomic DNA taken from each subset. The method was immunoSEQ multiplex PCR; TCRdb's version includes in-frame clones alone and lacks a portion of them. The sample consists of more than 400,000 clones, about 96% of them appearing once. General observations from the study: What rarefaction showed was incomplete sorted-subset sequencing despite large depth.

The germline CDR1 and CDR2 sequences are SGHRS and YFSETQ. CDR3 size: 17 residues. The V and J ends lost 4 bases and 2 bases, in that order; junction bases with no gene match: 6. Concerning this clone: Its cognate antigen is unknown.

Sequenced sample: naive CD4+ T cells sorted from blood. The subset is: CD45RA+ positively selected. This sequence was found in a woman aged 25 to 45 in good health. V usage is TRBV5-1 and J usage is TRBJ2-2; TRBD2 matches at 12 bases. In DNA form, the CDR3 reads TGCGCCAGCAGCACTGGACTAGCGGGACAAAACACCGGGGAGCTGTTTTTT. The encoded protein is CASSTGLAGQNTGELFF. Complete variable domain (other parts from reference TRBV5-1 and TRBJ2-2): KAGVTQTPRYLIKTRGQQVTLSCSPISGHRSVSWYQQTPGQGLQFLFEYFSETQRNKGNFPGRFSGRQFSNSRSEMNVSTLELGDSALYLCASSTGLAGQNTGELFFGEGSRLTVL.